The 27 T cell receptor beta chains below come from one sample, sequenced in a study of shared clonotypes between healthy human individuals. Profiled with immunoSEQ multiplex PCR; TCRdb holds only in-frame clones, not every one. The table records 2 million to 2.5 million clones, more than 90% of them present only once. The sample consisted of naive CD4+ T cells sorted from blood. Subset described: CD45RA+ positively selected. The receptors derive from a man aged 18 to 29 in good health.

CDR3 sequence reads: CASSFRHRDQETQYF. CDR3 sequence (DNA): TGTGCCAGCAGCTTCCGGCACAGGGACCAAGAGACCCAGTACTTC. This chain links TRBV7-3 with TRBJ2-5, with D possibly TRBD1 on 6 matching bases. Trimming removed 3 bases from V and 0 bases from J, with 11 bases in between. Germline V gene sequence: CDR1 SGHTA, CDR2 FQGTGA. The CDR3 length is 15 residues.

The CDR3 DNA is TGTGCCAGCCAGGCAGGCCTCTATTCCTACGAGCAGTACTTC. Its protein product is CASQAGLYSYEQYF. This chain joins TRBV6-1 and TRBJ2-5; D is undetermined. The J call may be faulty, since TRBJ2-7 better matches the DNA end. Germline V gene lookup returns CDR1 MNHNS and CDR2 SASEGT. This CDR3 has 14 amino acids.

The rearrangement uses TRBV5-8 and TRBJ1-1, with D hard to call. Germline V gene data show CDR1 as SGHTS and CDR2 as YDEGEE. This CDR3 comprises 15 residues. The V and J ends lost 0 bases and 2 bases respectively, with 11 bases between them. Written as DNA, the CDR3 is TGTGCCAGCAGCTTGGCGGCCAAAAGAAACACTGAAGCTTTCTTT. Amino acid sequence: CASSLAAKRNTEAFF.

The rearrangement links TRBV19 to TRBJ2-7; either TRBD1 or TRBD2 may fit D (5 bases each). Looked up from germline, CDR1 is LNHDA and CDR2 is SQIVND (reference sequence). This CDR3 spans 16 amino acids. V lost 1 base and J lost 0, with 13 bases in between. CDR3 in amino acids: CASSIGDRDHSYEQYF. The CDR3 coding sequence is TGTGCCAGTAGTATAGGGGACCGGGACCACTCCTACGAGCAGTACTTC.

Turning to this clone: This same CDR3 is encoded by further DNA sequences in the sample. The rearrangement joins TRBV6-5 to TRBJ1-1, with D unclear. Germline V gives CDR1 MNHEY, CDR2 SVGAGI. The length of the CDR3 is 14 residues. V was cut by 1 base and J by 1 base, with 7 bases left in between. CDR3 in amino acids: CASSYLGGNTEAFF. CDR3 bases: TGTGCCAGCAGTTACTTGGGTGGGAACACTGAAGCTTTCTTT.

This clone appeared a single time. The J gene is TRBJ2-7, the V gene TRBV5-6; D is perhaps TRBD1 (5 bases). Germline CDR1 is SGHDT and CDR2 is YYEEEE. This CDR3 spans 15 amino acids. Trimming cost V 0 bases and J 3 bases, with 13 bases left between them. This CDR3 is CASSLEWGEGYEQYF. The CDR3 nucleotides read TGTGCCAGCAGCTTGGAGTGGGGCGAAGGCTACGAGCAGTACTTC. The full variable domain, completed using reference TRBV5-6 and TRBJ2-7, is DAGVTQSPTHLIKTRGQQVTLRCSPKSGHDTVSWYQQALGQGPQFIFQYYEEEERQRGNFPDRFSGHQFPNYSSELNVNALLLGDSALYLCASSLEWGEGYEQYFGPGTRLTVT.

This chain links TRBV5-4 with TRBJ1-1; possibly TRBD1 for D (5 bases). This CDR3 comprises 14 residues. Looked up from germline, CDR1 is SGHNT and CDR2 is YYREEE (reference sequence). V lost 2 bases and J 1 base, leaving 9 bases between the germline ends. The CDR3 sequence is CASSFPGTNTEAFF. The CDR3 nucleotides read TGTGCCAGCAGCTTCCCAGGGACGAACACTGAAGCTTTCTTT.

Comment on this clone: The sample has other DNA sequences that encode this CDR3 too. J is TRBJ1-5 and V is TRBV4-3, with a tentative D call TRBD1 (6 bases). This CDR3 spans 13 amino acids. CDR1 LGHNA and CDR2 YSLEER come from the germline V gene. Trimming took 4 bases from V and 6 from J, leaving 10 bases between them. In DNA form, the CDR3 reads TGCGCCAGCAGCCCAGAGGGGGGTCAGCCCCAGCATTTT. Its protein is CASSPEGGQPQHF.

This sequence joins TRBV5-1 and TRBJ1-6, with 9 bases identical to TRBD1. The ends lost 4 bases at V and 7 bases at J; junction bases unmatched: 9. This CDR3 is built from 16 residues. Germline values: CDR1 SGHRS, CDR2 YFSETQ. The CDR3 loop is CASSAITGGINSPLHF. The CDR3 DNA is TGCGCCAGCAGCGCGATCACAGGGGGCATCAATTCACCCCTCCACTTT.

The rearrangement uses TRBV5-4 and TRBJ2-6, with TRBD1 matching over 11 bases. The CDR3 loop spans 17 amino acids. Germline trimming cut 4 bases from V and 3 bases from J; bases unmatched to any gene: 6. The germline CDR1 and CDR2 sequences are SGHNT and YYREEE (reference sequence). DNA of the CDR3: TGTGCCAGCAGCCCCGGACAGGGGGCTGGTGGGGCCAACGTCCTGACTTTC. Its translation is CASSPGQGAGGANVLTF. Complete variable domain (other parts from reference TRBV5-4 and TRBJ2-6): ETGVTQSPTHLIKTRGQQVTLRCSSQSGHNTVSWYQQALGQGPQFIFQYYREEENGRGNFPPRFSGLQFPNYSSELNVNALELDDSALYLCASSPGQGAGGANVLTFGAGSRLTVL.

This clone was detected once. V gene TRBV5-1 combines with J gene TRBJ2-1, with TRBD2 matching over 9 bases. The CDR3 runs to 17 residues. Trimming cost V 3 bases and J 0 bases; bases outside gene matches: 7. Germline V gives CDR1 SGHRS, CDR2 YFSETQ. CDR3 nucleotide sequence: TGCGCCAGCAGCTCCGGCGGGGGGGCCACCTCCTACAATGAGCAGTTCTTC. Translating it yields CASSSGGGATSYNEQFF.

V usage is TRBV18 and J usage is TRBJ1-2; D uncertain. Germline values: CDR1 KGHSH, CDR2 LQKENI. The CDR3 has 15 amino acids. Trimming took off 5 bases at V and 8 bases at J, with 21 bases between the two ends. The CDR3 reads CASSESTDLGKGYTF. In nucleotides, the CDR3 is TGTGCCAGCTCAGAATCTACGGATCTGGGAAAGGGCTACACCTTC.

This sequence joins TRBV9 and TRBJ1-3, with 9 bases fitting TRBD1. Germline V gene data show CDR1 as SGDLS and CDR2 as YYNGEE. The CDR3 sequence is 18 residues long. V lost 2 bases, J lost 1 base, and 10 bases stayed unmatched. DNA for the CDR3: TGTGCCAGCAGCGTCGCCGGGACAGGGAAGAGATCTGGAAACACCATATATTTT. It yields the protein CASSVAGTGKRSGNTIYF.

The chain employs TRBV19 and TRBJ1-5; D not certain. The germline V gene encodes CDR1 LNHDA and CDR2 SQIVND (reference sequence). V lost 0 bases and J 1 base, leaving 10 bases between the germline ends. The CDR3 has 16 residues. CDR3 in amino acids: CASSIEGGISNQPQHF. Here the CDR3 DNA reads TGTGCCAGTAGTATAGAGGGTGGAATAAGCAATCAGCCCCAGCATTTT.

The V call is TRBV5-1, the J call TRBJ2-2; no firm D call. CDR1 and CDR2 from the germline V gene are SGHRS and YFSETQ. V gave up 1 base and J gave up 6 bases, with 7 bases separating them. The CDR3 runs to 13 residues. The CDR3 region has the DNA TGCGCCAGCAGCTTGACCAGGTCCGGGGAGCTGTTTTTT. It specifies CASSLTRSGELFF.

The rearrangement uses TRBV7-2 and TRBJ2-1; D is perhaps TRBD2 (7 bases). The CDR3 consists of 15 residues. With 7 bases removed from V and 5 bases from J, the gap between germline ends came to 18 bases. Germline V gene sequence: CDR1 SGHTA, CDR2 FQGNSA. This CDR3 is CASTSWAGANNEQFF. The CDR3 bases are TGTGCCAGCACCTCTTGGGCGGGGGCTAACAATGAGCAGTTCTTC.

This clone appeared once. This chain joins TRBV9 and TRBJ1-1; TRBD1 matches at 9 bases. The CDR3 totals 14 residues. The V segment lost 3 bases and the J segment 4 bases; nucleotides outside the gene matches: 4. CDR1 is SGDLS and CDR2 is YYNGEE in the germline V gene. CDR3 loop: CASSARDRATEAFF. The CDR3 region has the DNA TGTGCCAGCAGCGCCCGGGACAGGGCCACTGAAGCTTTCTTT.

This chain joins TRBV5-1 and TRBJ2-1; D remains unclear. Germline lookup yields CDR1 SGHRS and CDR2 YFSETQ. This CDR3 is 17 amino acids long. Trimming left V 4 bases short and J 4 bases short, with 21 bases between. CDR3: CASSRYLVQSSYNEQFF. In DNA form, the CDR3 reads TGCGCCAGCAGCCGCTATTTAGTGCAGAGTTCTTACAATGAGCAGTTCTTC.

The V and J genes are TRBV25-1 and TRBJ1-2; unclear D gene. The CDR3 runs 13 residues. Looked up from germline, CDR1 is MGHDK and CDR2 is SYGVNS. The germline V and J ends were trimmed by 5 bases and 1 base, with 8 bases remaining between them. This chain's CDR3 is CASSTEVNYGYTF. The CDR3 DNA reads as TGTGCCAGCAGTACTGAGGTTAACTATGGCTACACCTTC.

The genes are TRBV6-1 and TRBJ1-4; D gene unclear. The CDR3 is made up of 15 amino acids. Germline CDR1 MNHNS, CDR2 SASEGT. Between the trimmed V and J ends, which lost 7 bases and 2 bases, there was a span of 14 bases. This CDR3 is CASTRDDSTNEKLFF. CDR3 in DNA: TGTGCCAGCACCCGAGATGACTCTACTAATGAAAAACTGTTTTTT.

V usage is TRBV7-2 and J usage is TRBJ2-7; TRBD2 agrees at 7 bases. Per the germline V gene, CDR1 is SGHTA and CDR2 is FQGNSA. The ends lost 4 bases at V and 5 bases at J; junction bases unmatched: 11. CDR3 length: 15 amino acids. The CDR3 DNA is TGTGCCAGCAGCTCGGGGGGTAACGCGGTCGACGAGCAGTACTTC. This gives the protein CASSSGGNAVDEQYF. The whole variable domain, remainder taken from reference TRBV7-2 and TRBJ2-7, is GAGVSQSPSNKVTEKGKDVELRCDPISGHTALYWYRQSLGQGLEFLIYFQGNSAPDKSGLPSDRFSAERTGGSVSTLTIQRTQQEDSAVYLCASSSGGNAVDEQYFGPGTRLTVT.

The chain links TRBV6-5 to TRBJ2-7, with a tentative D call TRBD2 (6 bases). The CDR3 is 15 amino acids. From germline, CDR1 is MNHEY and CDR2 SVGAGI. The V gene lost 6 bases and the J gene lost 6 bases, with 21 bases spanning the gap. The CDR3 nucleotides are TGTGCCAGCAGCCGGACCGGCCTACTCGGGGGCGAGCAGTACTTC. Its translation is CASSRTGLLGGEQYF.

As DNA, the CDR3 is TGTGCCAGCAGCTTGCCTAGCGGGGGCTCCTACGAGCAGTACTTC. This gives the protein CASSLPSGGSYEQYF. The gene calls are TRBV5-4 and TRBJ2-7; 10 bases agree with TRBD2. The CDR3 has 15 residues. Trimming took 1 base from V and 0 from J; bases not matched to a gene: 1. Germline V gene data show CDR1 as SGHNT and CDR2 as YYREEE (reference sequence). Combining the CDR3 with reference TRBV5-4 and TRBJ2-7 gives the whole variable domain ETGVTQSPTHLIKTRGQQVTLRCSSQSGHNTVSWYQQALGQGPQFIFQYYREEENGRGNFPPRFSGLQFPNYSSELNVNALELDDSALYLCASSLPSGGSYEQYFGPGTRLTVT.

The rearrangement links TRBV7-2 to TRBJ2-1; TRBD2 matches 7 bases. This CDR3 has 18 amino acids. Germline V gene sequence: CDR1 SGHTA, CDR2 FQGNSA. V lost 5 bases to trimming and J lost 7 bases; unmatched junction nucleotides: 20. In nucleotides, the CDR3 is TGTGCCAGCAGCCCACAAATATTGGCTAGCGGAGAGAGGAATGAGCAGTTCTTC. It codes for CASSPQILASGERNEQFF.

This chain joins TRBV29-1 and TRBJ2-1; 7 nucleotides match TRBD1. Unmatched junction bases numbered 6, after V lost 7 bases and J lost 6 bases. This CDR3 spans 12 amino acids. Germline V gene lookup returns CDR1 SQVTM and CDR2 ANQGSEA. The DNA of the CDR3 is TGCAGCGCCCGACAGGGACCCAATGAGCAGTTCTTC. This encodes CSARQGPNEQFF.

V and J are TRBV4-3 and TRBJ2-7; weak D call: TRBD2 (5 bases). Germline V gene data show CDR1 as LGHNA and CDR2 as YSLEER. This CDR3 region has 16 residues. V lost 0 bases to trimming and J lost 2 bases, with 14 bases between them. The CDR3 DNA reads TGCGCCAGCAGCCAAGATCTCGGAGGAACCCCCTACGAGCAGTACTTC. Translating gives CASSQDLGGTPYEQYF.

The CDR3 DNA follows: TGTGCCAGCTCACCACCGGGACTAGCAGAAGGGATGCAGTATTTT. Its translation: CASSPPGLAEGMQYF. The rearrangement joins TRBV18 to TRBJ2-3, with 9 positions matching TRBD2. The CDR3 covers 15 residues. With V trimmed by 0 bases and J by 11 bases, 9 bases remained unmatched. Germline values: CDR1 KGHSH, CDR2 LQKENI.